The TCR beta chain under discussion was sequenced for a study of CD8 T cells in Susac syndrome. When the RNA was reverse transcribed, random hexamers were used with an input of about 0.45 to 1 ug. TCRdb reprocessed the immunoSEQ multiplex PCR reads via MiXCR and lists one record per CDR3 protein. The table records roughly 250,000 distinct CDR3 sequences, almost 97% of them present only once. This clonotype appeared a single time. Both CD4+ and CD8+ T cells were negatively isolated, and TEMRA cells underwent FACS enrichment. Germline values: CDR1 LNHDA, CDR2 SQIVND (reference sequence). This CDR3 spans 13 amino acids. The ends lost 11 bases at V and 8 bases at J; junction bases unmatched: 12.

This receptor was obtained from a human donor with Susac syndrome. The rearrangement uses TRBV19 and TRBJ2-1; 7 bases map to TRBD2. Sequencing was performed on CD4+ T cells from PBMCs. The CDR3 region is CAGKREGSDEQFF. CDR3 nucleotide sequence: TGTGCCGGGAAGCGGGAAGGAAGTGATGAGCAGTTCTTC.